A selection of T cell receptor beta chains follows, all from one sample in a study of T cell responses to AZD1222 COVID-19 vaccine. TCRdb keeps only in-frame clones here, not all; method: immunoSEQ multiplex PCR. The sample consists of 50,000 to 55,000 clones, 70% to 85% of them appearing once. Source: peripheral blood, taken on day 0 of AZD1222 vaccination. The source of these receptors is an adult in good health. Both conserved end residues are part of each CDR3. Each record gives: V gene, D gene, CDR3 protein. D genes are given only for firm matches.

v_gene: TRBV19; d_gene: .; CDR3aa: CASSRYNYGYTF
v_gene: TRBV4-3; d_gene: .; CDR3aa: CASSQDPRGEQYF
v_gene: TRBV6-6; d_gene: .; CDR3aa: CASSYWGPHNQPQHF
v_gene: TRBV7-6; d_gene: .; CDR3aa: CASSLGGESRRGEKLFF
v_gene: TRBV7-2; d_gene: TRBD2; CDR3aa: CASSPYPLAGGIDTQYF
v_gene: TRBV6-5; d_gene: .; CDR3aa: CASSNREEKLFF
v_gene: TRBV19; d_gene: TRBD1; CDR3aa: CASSTGTGGNYGYTF
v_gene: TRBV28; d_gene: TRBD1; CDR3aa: CASSLEGVRGPSGYTF
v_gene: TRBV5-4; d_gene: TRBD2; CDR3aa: CASSSGLAASYNEQFF
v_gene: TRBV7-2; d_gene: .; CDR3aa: CASSVSGRTTYEQYF
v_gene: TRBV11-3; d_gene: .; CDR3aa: CASSLGRVNEDEQFF
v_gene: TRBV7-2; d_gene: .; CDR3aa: CASSTDRTNTQYF
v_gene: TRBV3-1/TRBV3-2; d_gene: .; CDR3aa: CASSHEGNTIYF
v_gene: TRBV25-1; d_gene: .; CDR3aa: CASGARGATDEKLFF
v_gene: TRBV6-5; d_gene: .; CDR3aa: CASRPTGNQETQYF
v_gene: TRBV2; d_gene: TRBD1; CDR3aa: CASRKPDRGSNQPQHF
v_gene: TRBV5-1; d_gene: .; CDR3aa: CASSLADIADTQYF
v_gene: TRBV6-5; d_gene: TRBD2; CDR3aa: CASRLAGTPYNEQFF
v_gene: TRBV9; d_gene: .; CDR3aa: CASSASDEQFF
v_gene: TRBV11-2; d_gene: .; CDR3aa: CASSLQGANYGYTF
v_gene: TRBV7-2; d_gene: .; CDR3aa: CASSPSSYEQYF
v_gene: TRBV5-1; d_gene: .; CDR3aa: CASSLGTDQNEKLFF
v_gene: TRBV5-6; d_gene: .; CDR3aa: CASSQDTNTEAFF
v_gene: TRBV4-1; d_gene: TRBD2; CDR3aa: CASSQDALAGGDTQYF
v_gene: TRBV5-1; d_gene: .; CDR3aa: CASSLTVNTEAFF
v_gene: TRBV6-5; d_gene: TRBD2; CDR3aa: CASIGLVGYEQYF
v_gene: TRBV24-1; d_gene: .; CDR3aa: CATSELRKSSYNEQFF
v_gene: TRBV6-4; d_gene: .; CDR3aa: CASSEDLWTEAFF
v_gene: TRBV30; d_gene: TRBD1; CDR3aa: CAWSRIRTGTTEAFF
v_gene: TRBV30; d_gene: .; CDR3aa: CAWQQGSDQPQHF